This entry is about one T cell receptor (beta chain). The antigen remains undetermined. These data originate in a study of T cell responses to AZD1222 COVID-19 vaccine. Study information: Second doses were pooled across both intervals (about 4 or about 12 weeks). Study-wide points: Spike-specific TCR repertoires showed rising breadth and depth after two AZD1222 doses. Possibly, clonal diversity was underestimated; donors were largely white British and included more females.

Profiled with immunoSEQ multiplex PCR; TCRdb holds only in-frame clones, not every one. The sample shows about 99,000 clones, approximately 88% of them seen only once. With 3 bases clipped from V and 6 bases from J, the junction kept 0 bases outside the gene matches. There are 13 residues in the CDR3. CDR1 and CDR2 from the germline V gene are LGHNA and YSLEER. The genes are TRBV4-3 and TRBJ1-5, with TRBD1 matching 9 bases. The sequence was collected from an adult in good health. This sample comprised peripheral blood, obtained on day 0 of AZD1222 vaccination. The CDR3 here is CASSQTGGQPQHF. The CDR3 coding sequence is TGCGCCAGCAGCCAGACAGGGGGTCAGCCCCAGCATTTT.